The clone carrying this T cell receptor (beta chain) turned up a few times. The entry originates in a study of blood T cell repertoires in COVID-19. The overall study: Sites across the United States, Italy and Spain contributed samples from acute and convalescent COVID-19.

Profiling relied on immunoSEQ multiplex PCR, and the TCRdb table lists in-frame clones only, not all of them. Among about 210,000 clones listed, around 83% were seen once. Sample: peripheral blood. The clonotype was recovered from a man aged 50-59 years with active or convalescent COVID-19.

For the CDR3, the DNA is TGCGCCAGCAGCCGTCGGGGAAGGGCTGAGGTAGATACGCAGTATTTT. Its translation is CASSRRGRAEVDTQYF. J is TRBJ2-3 and V is TRBV4-1, with TRBD2 as a possible D gene (5 bases). Deletions cut 4 bases from V and 5 bases from J, with 19 bases between. Germline CDR1 reads MGHRA; CDR2 reads YSYEKL. The CDR3 totals 16 residues.